Each of the 29 T cell receptor beta chains below was sequenced from the same sample in a study of blood T cells in healthy people across ages. For the second PCR, which ran for 7 to 11 cycles, a sample-barcoded 5' primer and a J-beta primer mix were used. MiXCR, applied by TCRdb to the 5' RACE reads, yields one record per CDR3 protein. Of about 1 million distinct CDR3 sequences detected, more than 40% appear once; the ten largest clones hold approximately 20%. The material sequenced was blood. These receptors were taken from a woman aged 55-69 years in good health.

This clonotype was seen a few times. V and J are TRBV5-1 and TRBJ2-1, with D perhaps given as TRBD1 or TRBD2 (5 bases each). Deletions cut 1 base from V and 9 bases from J, with 11 bases between. The CDR3 spans 13 residues. Per the germline V gene, CDR1 is SGHRS and CDR2 is YFSETQ. Here the CDR3 DNA reads TGCGCCAGCAGCTTGCAGCGTGGGGGTGAGCAGTTCTTC. Protein: CASSLQRGGEQFF.

The rearrangement joins TRBV4-1 to TRBJ2-4; TRBD2 matches at 7 bases. Near its end, the DNA agrees better with TRBJ2-7, so the J call may be wrong. There are 15 residues in the CDR3. Germline assignment: CDR1 MGHRA and CDR2 YSYEKL. The CDR3 loop is CASSSEPRLAYEQYF. The CDR3 DNA sequence: TGCGCCAGCAGCTCTGAACCGAGACTAGCTTACGAGCAGTACTTC.

There are many counts of this clonotype. At one end the junction does not follow the germline gene, possibly because of a read error. The V call is TRBV4-3, the J call TRBJ2-3; D uncertain. In germline, CDR1 is LGHNA, CDR2 YSLEER. The CDR3 totals 15 residues. The CDR3 protein is CASRQETATTDTQYF. For the CDR3, the DNA is TGCGCCAGCAGACAAGAGACTGCTACAACAGATACGCAGTATTTT.

The sample holds one count of this clonotype. The chain recombines TRBV20-1 with TRBJ1-5; tentatively, D is TRBD1 (5 bases). V was trimmed by 0 bases and J by 10 bases, leaving 19 bases between them. This CDR3 is built from 15 residues. CDR1 and CDR2 (germline): DFQATT, SNEGSKA (reference sequence). As DNA, the CDR3 is TGCAGTGCTAGAGATGTACAGGCCTCCAAGGGTCCCCAGCATTTT. Protein sequence: CSARDVQASKGPQHF.

The chain combines TRBV4-2 with TRBJ2-7, with D maybe TRBD2 (6 bases). Germline CDR1 reads LGHNA; CDR2 reads YNFKEQ. V lost 3 bases, J lost 1 base, and 19 bases lay in between. The CDR3 has 17 residues. CDR3 loop: CASSQGLDRVGSYEQYF. CDR3 bases: TGTGCCAGCAGCCAGGGACTTGACCGCGTTGGGTCCTACGAGCAGTACTTC.

There are a few counts of this clonotype. The gene calls are TRBV27 and TRBJ2-3; D perhaps matches TRBD2 (7 bases). Looked up from germline, CDR1 is MNHEY and CDR2 is SMNVEV (reference sequence). The V end was cut by 1 base, the J end by 2 bases, with 13 bases between. This CDR3 is 16 amino acids long. The CDR3 spells CASSLWGGLSTDTQYF. In nucleotides, the CDR3 is TGTGCCAGCAGTTTATGGGGGGGCCTTTCCACAGATACGCAGTATTTT.

V gene TRBV3-1 combines with J gene TRBJ2-5; 12 nucleotides agree with TRBD1. Gene TRBJ2-7 matches the end of the DNA better, so the J call may be wrong. The CDR3 extends over 17 amino acids. Germline-derived CDR1 and CDR2 are LGHDT and YNNKEL (reference sequence). The CDR3 DNA sequence: TGTGCCAGCAGCCAAGGCCCGGGACAGGGGGCCACGAACGAGCAGTACTTC. This gives the protein CASSQGPGQGATNEQYF.

A few counts support this clonotype. The chain has TRBV6-5 and TRBJ1-2; D gene unclear. V was trimmed by 5 bases and J by 4 bases, leaving 8 bases between them. This CDR3 comprises 12 residues. CDR1 is MNHEY and CDR2 is SVGAGI in the germline V gene. CDR3 protein: CASSMNSYGYTF. The CDR3 DNA follows: TGTGCCAGCAGTATGAACAGCTATGGCTACACCTTC.

The chain employs TRBV7-9 and TRBJ2-3; D is ambiguous. There are 14 residues in the CDR3. Trimming cost V 4 bases and J 0 bases, with 8 bases left between them. Germline assignment: CDR1 SEHNR and CDR2 FQNEAQ (reference sequence). The CDR3 is CASSWSSSTDTQYF. In nucleotides, the CDR3 is TGTGCCAGCAGCTGGAGTAGTAGCACAGATACGCAGTATTTT. Based on the CDR3 plus reference TRBV7-9 and TRBJ2-3, the full variable domain is DTGVSQNPRHKITKRGQNVTFRCDPISEHNRLYWYRQTLGQGPEFLTYFQNEAQLEKSRLLSDRFSAERPKGSFSTLEIQRTEQGDSAMYLCASSWSSSTDTQYFGPGTRLTVL.

The chain recombines TRBV7-8 with TRBJ2-3, with a weak D call TRBD1 (5 bases). This CDR3 region has 19 residues. Trimming pared 4 bases from V and 2 bases from J, leaving 25 bases between. The germline gives CDR1 SGHVS, CDR2 FQNEAQ. In DNA, the CDR3 is TGTGCCAGCAGCTACACCTCCCTTGGGGCTAGGCGGCCCACAGATACGCAGTATTTT. Its protein product is CASSYTSLGARRPTDTQYF.

As for this clonotype: One end of the junction fails to match germline, which may point to a read error. The rearrangement joins TRBV28 to TRBJ2-5, with unresolved D. Per the germline V gene, CDR1 is MDHEN and CDR2 is SYDVKM. The CDR3 consists of 17 residues. CDR3: CAGRQEGRPRLAETQYF. The CDR3, as DNA: TGTGCCGGCAGGCAAGAAGGGCGTCCGAGACTGGCAGAGACCCAGTACTTC.

V gene TRBV29-1 combines with J gene TRBJ2-3; D remains unclear. CDR1 and CDR2 from the germline V gene are SQVTM and ANQGSEA. The ends were cut back, 2 bases at V and 2 bases at J, with 14 bases in the middle. The CDR3 runs to 15 residues. CDR3 sequence reads: CSVEITHTTTDTQYF. CDR3 nucleotides: TGCAGCGTTGAAATCACACATACAACCACAGATACGCAGTATTTT.

The chain recombines TRBV12-3 or TRBV12-4 with TRBJ2-7; D may be TRBD2 (6 bases). CDR3 size: 14 residues. The germline V and J ends were trimmed by 7 bases and 6 bases, with 19 bases remaining between them. CDR3 sequence (DNA): TGTGCCAGCACCCCAACTTACGGGAGAAGCGAGCAGTACTTC. Amino acid sequence: CASTPTYGRSEQYF.

CDR3 in amino acids: CASKTLNSRNTIYF. The DNA of the CDR3 is TGTGCCAGCAAAACGCTAAACAGCAGAAACACCATATATTTT. V and J are TRBV12-3 or TRBV12-4 and TRBJ1-3; D unresolved. The CDR3 extends over 14 amino acids. V lost 7 bases and J lost 5, with 15 bases in between.

In its sample, this clonotype was seen a few times. The chain links TRBV29-1 to TRBJ2-5; D might be TRBD1 (6 bases). Germline V CDR1 and CDR2: SQVTM, ANQGSEA. The V gene lost 7 bases and the J gene lost 5 bases, with 17 bases spanning the gap. This CDR3 comprises 13 residues. As DNA, the CDR3 is TGCAGCGGGTTCTCAGGGGAAGAGGAGACCCAGTACTTC. The encoded protein is CSGFSGEEETQYF.

There are many counts of this clonotype. The chain is built from TRBV20-1 and TRBJ1-1, with 7 bases lining up with TRBD1. The CDR3 has 13 amino acids. Trimming took 6 bases from V and 4 from J; bases not matched to a gene: 8. Germline V gene sequence: CDR1 DFQATT, CDR2 SNEGSKA (reference sequence). The CDR3 DNA reads TGCAGTGCCCGGACAGGCGCTAGCACTGAAGCTTTCTTT. Translating it yields CSARTGASTEAFF.

DNA for the CDR3: TGCAGTGCTAAGAGGGCTAGCGGGAGTCAGGGTGAGCAGTTCTTC. The encoded protein is CSAKRASGSQGEQFF. The V gene is TRBV20-1, the J gene TRBJ2-1; 10 bases agree with TRBD2. CDR1 is DFQATT, CDR2 SNEGSKA, per germline (reference sequence). The V gene end was trimmed by 4 bases and the J gene end by 9 bases; junction bases not matched to a gene: 12. The CDR3 loop spans 15 amino acids.

The table lists this clonotype with a few counts. The chain links TRBV7-2 to TRBJ2-1; 16 bases are shared with TRBD2. The J call is doubtful: the DNA matches TRBJ2-7 better. Germline CDR1 and CDR2: SGHTA and FQGNSA. The CDR3 covers 20 residues. CDR3 protein: CASSSGTGLAGGLNYNEQYF. The CDR3 DNA is TGTGCCAGCAGCTCGGGAACGGGACTAGCGGGAGGGCTTAATTACAATGAGCAGTACTTC.

In this sample, this clonotype turned up a few times. The V call is TRBV10-3, the J call TRBJ2-5, with TRBD2 as a possible D gene (6 bases). The CDR3 consists of 13 residues. Between the trimmed V and J ends, which lost 3 bases and 5 bases, there was a span of 10 bases. CDR1 ENHRY and CDR2 SYGVKD come from the germline V gene. The CDR3 nucleotides are TGTGCCATCAGTGATGGCGGGGTGGAGACCCAGTACTTC. Protein: CAISDGGVETQYF.

This clonotype has more than one count but fewer than ten. J is TRBJ2-1 and V is TRBV29-1, with 13 bases lining up with TRBD2. There are 16 residues in the CDR3. The germline V gene encodes CDR1 SQVTM and CDR2 ANQGSEA. V was clipped by 3 bases and J by 7 bases; unmatched bases: 9. The CDR3 nucleotides are TGCAGCGTTGACTCGGGTAGGGGACTAGCGGGAAATGAGCAGTTCTTC. Its protein product is CSVDSGRGLAGNEQFF.

This clonotype came up a few times. V usage is TRBV27 and J usage is TRBJ2-7, with TRBD2 identical over 7 bases. Germline CDR1 is MNHEY and CDR2 is SMNVEV (reference sequence). The CDR3 sequence is 16 residues long. Trimming removed 6 bases from V and 2 bases from J; junction bases left unmatched: 13. DNA of the CDR3: TGTGCCAGCAGACCCCCCTTTCTAGCGGTTGCCTACGAGCAGTACTTC. Amino acids: CASRPPFLAVAYEQYF.

This clonotype appeared a single time. The chain is built from TRBV2 and TRBJ1-2, with a possible D match to TRBD1 (5 bases). V was pared by 3 bases and J by 4 bases, with 6 bases between. Germline V gives CDR1 SNHLY, CDR2 FYNNEI. The CDR3 consists of 12 residues. The CDR3 reads CASSEDTYGYTF. In DNA form, the CDR3 reads TGTGCCAGCAGTGAGGACACCTATGGCTACACCTTC.

The V and J genes are TRBV11-3 and TRBJ2-1, with TRBD2 matching 8 bases. The CDR3 is made up of 15 amino acids. The V gene's germline CDR1 is SGHNT and CDR2 YENEEA. Germline trimming cut 1 base from V and 6 bases from J; bases unmatched to any gene: 5. This CDR3 is CASSLAGRAGNEQFF. CDR3 bases: TGTGCCAGCAGCTTAGCCGGGAGGGCAGGCAATGAGCAGTTCTTC. Together with reference TRBV11-3 and TRBJ2-1, the CDR3 gives the full variable domain: EAGVVQSPRYKIIEKKQPVAFWCNPISGHNTLYWYLQNLGQGPELLIRYENEEAVDDSQLPKDRFSAERLKGVDSTLKIQPAELGDSAVYLCASSLAGRAGNEQFFGPGTRLTVL.

The chain couples TRBV25-1 to TRBJ2-7; D remains ambiguous. V dropped 1 base and J dropped 0 bases, with 7 bases sitting between them. Germline V lookup: CDR1 MGHDK, CDR2 SYGVNS. The CDR3 spans 14 residues. The CDR3 region is CASSESVSSYEQYF. DNA for the CDR3: TGTGCCAGCAGTGAATCCGTAAGCTCCTACGAGCAGTACTTC.

Many counts were recorded for this clonotype. The rearrangement links TRBV7-9 to TRBJ2-7, with D perhaps TRBD1 (6 bases). V shed 0 bases and J shed 7 bases, with 10 bases lying between them. The CDR3 is made up of 13 amino acids. Germline CDR1 SEHNR, CDR2 FQNEAQ (reference sequence). CDR3 sequence: CASSLAVGGEQYF. CDR3 sequence (DNA): TGTGCCAGCAGCTTAGCGGTAGGGGGTGAGCAGTACTTC.

This clonotype was seen repeatedly, ten times or more. This chain uses TRBV6-2 or TRBV6-3 with TRBJ1-5, with D maybe TRBD1 (5 bases). CDR1 is MNHEY and CDR2 is SVGEGT in the germline V gene. The CDR3 contains 13 residues. Between the trimmed V and J ends, which lost 6 bases and 4 bases, there was a span of 10 bases. The CDR3 is CASSDRSNQPQHF. CDR3 sequence (DNA): TGTGCCAGCAGCGACAGATCGAATCAGCCCCAGCATTTT.

This clonotype was found a few times. This rearrangement joins TRBV6-2 or TRBV6-3 to TRBJ2-5; unclear D gene. The CDR3 extends over 13 amino acids. V was cut by 3 bases and J by 11 bases, with 16 bases left in between. Germline CDR1 and CDR2: MNHEY and SVGEGT. The CDR3 bases are TGTGCCAGCAGTTATCTAGGTCGCCGAGAGCAGTACTTC. This gives the protein CASSYLGRREQYF.

This chain links TRBV7-8 with TRBJ1-5; 7 bases are shared with TRBD1. Germline CDR1 reads SGHVS; CDR2 reads FQNEAQ. The CDR3 sequence is 15 residues long. V shed 5 bases, J shed 0 bases, and the junction held 4 bases outside the gene matches. Here the CDR3 DNA reads TGTGCCAGCAGCGTTGCAGGGGGTAGCAATCAGCCCCAGCATTTT. Translation gives CASSVAGGSNQPQHF.

V and J are TRBV29-1 and TRBJ1-2; D remains ambiguous. Germline V gives CDR1 SQVTM, CDR2 ANQGSEA. CDR3 length: 10 residues. Trimming removed 6 bases from V and 5 bases from J, with 7 bases in between. CDR3 nucleotides: TGCAGCGTCCCAGAATATGGCTACACCTTC. As protein: CSVPEYGYTF.